These 11 T cell receptor beta chains were all obtained from the same sample, sequenced in a study of T cell responses to AZD1222 COVID-19 vaccine. Profiled with immunoSEQ multiplex PCR; TCRdb holds only in-frame clones, not every one. The sample carries just under 75,000 clones, over 70% recorded once. Sequenced material: peripheral blood, taken 28 days after the second AZD1222 dose. These receptors were obtained from an adult who received the AZD1222 COVID-19 vaccine.

The chain recombines TRBV12-3 or TRBV12-4 with TRBJ1-5, with D tentatively TRBD1 (5 bases). The CDR3 runs to 13 residues. With 6 bases removed from V and 3 bases from J, the gap between germline ends came to 9 bases. The CDR3 DNA sequence: TGTGCCAGCAGCCAGGGTTTCAATCAGCCCCAGCATTTT. The encoded protein is CASSQGFNQPQHF.

This chain uses TRBV14 with TRBJ1-3; 9 bases line up with TRBD1. Per germline, CDR1 SGHDN and CDR2 FVKESK. This CDR3 contains 17 residues. J was trimmed by 0 bases and V by 1 base; bases with no gene match: 4. The CDR3 region is CASSQGGQGFSGNTIYF. DNA for the CDR3: TGTGCCAGCAGCCAAGGGGGACAGGGTTTCTCTGGAAACACCATATATTTT.

This sequence joins TRBV12-3 or TRBV12-4 and TRBJ1-5; D not resolved. The germline V and J ends were trimmed by 3 bases and 5 bases, with 8 bases remaining between them. The CDR3 contains 13 residues. The CDR3 sequence is CASSFTVDQPQHF. The CDR3 DNA reads as TGTGCCAGCAGTTTTACAGTAGATCAGCCCCAGCATTTT.

The chain has TRBV3-1 (or the pseudogene TRBV3-2) and TRBJ2-2; no clear D gene. This CDR3 is 12 amino acids long. The V gene's germline CDR1 is LGHDT and CDR2 YNNKEL (reference sequence). Trimming took 3 bases from V and 1 from J, leaving 0 bases between them. CDR3 protein: CASSQNTGELFF. DNA for the CDR3: TGTGCCAGCAGCCAGAACACCGGGGAGCTGTTTTTT.

This clone was seen only a few times. The genes are TRBV7-3 and TRBJ2-1; 7 bases map to TRBD2. CDR3 length: 14 amino acids. Germline loops: CDR1 SGHTA, CDR2 FQGTGA. V shed 6 bases and J 7 bases; nucleotides not matched to a gene: 9. The DNA of the CDR3 is TGTGCCAGCAGTTCGGGAGCGGGGAAGAATGAGCAGTTCTTC. It specifies CASSSGAGKNEQFF. The complete variable domain, with remaining parts taken from reference TRBV7-3 and TRBJ2-1, reads GAGVSQTPSNKVTEKGKYVELRCDPISGHTALYWYRQSLGQGPEFLIYFQGTGAADDSGLPNDRFFAVRPEGSVSTLKIQRTERGDSAVYLCASSSGAGKNEQFFGPGTRLTVL.

This clone has a single count. This chain links TRBV4-3 with TRBJ2-3, with D possibly being TRBD1 (6 bases). The CDR3 consists of 16 residues. Trimming shortened V by 0 bases and J by 2 bases, and 12 bases separated the two germline ends. Germline CDR1 LGHNA, CDR2 YSLEER. The CDR3 nucleotides are TGCGCCAGCAGCCAAGATCTAGGGGGTTACACAGATACGCAGTATTTT. It specifies CASSQDLGGYTDTQYF.

For this clone: Other DNA sequences in this specimen translate into the identical CDR3. As DNA, the CDR3 is TGTGCCAGCAGTTTCAGAAATTCACCCCTCCACTTT. Translation gives CASSFRNSPLHF. This chain joins TRBV28 and TRBJ1-6; D is undetermined. Germline V gene sequence: CDR1 MDHEN, CDR2 SYDVKM. V lost 3 bases, J lost 7 bases, and 4 bases lay in between. The CDR3 extends over 12 amino acids.

This clone has a handful of counts. The V gene is TRBV10-2, the J gene TRBJ2-7; possible D gene TRBD2, 5 bases. Germline assignment: CDR1 WSHSY and CDR2 SAAADI. The CDR3 runs 14 residues. V was pared by 7 bases and J by 0 bases, with 13 bases between. CDR3 sequence: CASKDFTSSYEQYF. As DNA, the CDR3 is TGCGCCAGCAAGGACTTCACGAGCTCCTACGAGCAGTACTTC.

The J gene is TRBJ2-5, the V gene TRBV7-3, with D maybe TRBD2 (5 bases). This CDR3 is built from 14 residues. CDR1 is SGHTA, CDR2 FQGTGA, per germline. V dropped 3 bases and J dropped 5 bases, with 13 bases sitting between them. The CDR3 DNA sequence: TGTGCCAGCAGCTTCGGACTCCCCCCCGAGACCCAGTACTTC. Translation: CASSFGLPPETQYF.

The gene calls are TRBV27 and TRBJ2-6; 8 nucleotides line up with TRBD2. CDR3 length: 19 residues. After removal of 2 bases from V and 1 base from J, the junction contained 10 bases not matched to a gene. CDR1 and CDR2 (germline): MNHEY, SMNVEV (reference sequence). The DNA of the CDR3 is TGTGCCAGCAGTTTACGGGGGGGGCCCCCAATTTCTGGGGCCAACGTCCTGACTTTC. This translates into CASSLRGGPPISGANVLTF. The full variable domain, in which reference TRBV27 and TRBJ2-6 provide the parts outside the CDR3, is EAQVTQNPRYLITVTGKKLTVTCSQNMNHEYMSWYRQDPGLGLRQIYYSMNVEVTDKGDVPEGYKVSRKEKRNFPLILESPSPNQTSLYFCASSLRGGPPISGANVLTFGAGSRLTVL.

J is TRBJ2-1 and V is TRBV9; 7 bases are a match to TRBD2. J was trimmed by 8 bases and V by 0 bases; bases with no gene match: 11. Per germline, CDR1 SGDLS and CDR2 YYNGEE. The length of the CDR3 is 16 residues. The CDR3 spells CASSVGAGVWADEQFF. The CDR3 nucleotides are TGTGCCAGCAGCGTAGGTGCGGGAGTGTGGGCGGATGAGCAGTTCTTC.